These 9 T cell receptor beta chains came from one sample sequenced in a study of T cell responses to AZD1222 COVID-19 vaccine. Only in-frame clones appear in the TCRdb table, and some are missing; sequencing was by immunoSEQ multiplex PCR. This table holds 90,000 to 120,000 clones, about nine tenths found once. Material: peripheral blood, obtained 28 days after the second AZD1222 dose. Source of these receptors: an adult who received the AZD1222 COVID-19 vaccine.

The rearrangement links TRBV7-2 to TRBJ1-5; D is ambiguous. V was clipped by 2 bases and J by 2 bases, with 16 bases between them. The CDR3 is 17 amino acids. From germline, CDR1 is SGHTA and CDR2 FQGNSA. CDR3 protein: CASSLLFRGIGNQPQHF. The CDR3 DNA follows: TGTGCCAGCAGCTTATTATTCAGAGGGATTGGCAATCAGCCCCAGCATTTT. Based on the CDR3 plus reference TRBV7-2 and TRBJ1-5, the full variable domain is GAGVSQSPSNKVTEKGKDVELRCDPISGHTALYWYRQSLGQGLEFLIYFQGNSAPDKSGLPSDRFSAERTGGSVSTLTIQRTQQEDSAVYLCASSLLFRGIGNQPQHFGDGTRLSIL.

This clone was picked up one time. The V call is TRBV10-1, the J call TRBJ2-1; 9 bases line up with TRBD2. The CDR3 has 16 residues. The germline CDR1 and CDR2 sequences are WNHNN and SYGVQD (reference sequence). Trimming at V came to 9 bases and at J to 1 base, leaving 10 bases not matched to a gene. CDR3 residues: CASRFSGSWSYNEQFF. The DNA of the CDR3 is TGCGCCAGTCGATTTAGCGGGAGCTGGTCCTACAATGAGCAGTTCTTC.

V is TRBV7-2 and J is TRBJ2-7; D uncertain. CDR3 size: 16 residues. The V end was cut by 1 base, the J end by 6 bases, with 19 bases between. The germline gives CDR1 SGHTA, CDR2 FQGNSA. DNA of the CDR3: TGTGCCAGCAGCTTAGTGACCGGAACCCTCCCTCGCGAGCAGTACTTC. Its protein product is CASSLVTGTLPREQYF.

This chain links TRBV7-2 with TRBJ2-5; tentative D call: TRBD2 (5 bases). V lost 0 bases and J 1 base, leaving 9 bases between the germline ends. CDR3 length equals 15 residues. The germline V gene encodes CDR1 SGHTA and CDR2 FQGNSA. CDR3 in amino acids: CASSLARAAQETQYF. CDR3 DNA: TGTGCCAGCAGCTTAGCGAGGGCAGCCCAAGAGACCCAGTACTTC. The variable domain in full, with the rest retrieved from reference TRBV7-2 and TRBJ2-5, is GAGVSQSPSNKVTEKGKDVELRCDPISGHTALYWYRQSLGQGLEFLIYFQGNSAPDKSGLPSDRFSAERTGGSVSTLTIQRTQQEDSAVYLCASSLARAAQETQYFGPGTRLLVL.

This rearrangement joins TRBV5-4 to TRBJ1-6; 10 bases agree with TRBD1. CDR1 SGHNT and CDR2 YYREEE come from the germline V gene (reference sequence). The CDR3 covers 14 residues. Losses at the gene ends were 0 bases for V and 10 bases for J; bases not matched to a gene: 1. CDR3 loop: CASSLVGQGSPLHF. The CDR3 DNA follows: TGTGCCAGCAGCTTGGTGGGACAGGGGTCACCCCTCCACTTT.

The V and J genes are TRBV6-2 or TRBV6-3 and TRBJ2-1; 12 bases match TRBD2. V was pared by 5 bases and J by 12 bases, with 2 bases of the junction left unmatched. Germline-derived CDR1 and CDR2 are MNHEY and SVGEGT. The CDR3 contains 12 residues. In DNA form, the CDR3 reads TGTGCCAGCAGTAAGACTAGCGGGAGGCAGTTCTTC. Translated: CASSKTSGRQFF.

V is TRBV29-1 and J is TRBJ1-1; weak D call: TRBD1 (5 bases). Germline values: CDR1 SQVTM, CDR2 ANQGSEA. The CDR3 sequence is 13 residues long. V was cut by 7 bases and J by 3 bases, with 15 bases left in between. The CDR3 DNA is TGCAGCGAGGCCGGGACTCCGGACACTGAAGCTTTCTTT. Amino acids: CSEAGTPDTEAFF.

The chain recombines TRBV3-1 (or the pseudogene TRBV3-2) with TRBJ2-3; D is unresolved. The V and J ends lost 2 bases and 0 bases respectively, with 9 bases between them. Germline CDR1 LGHDT, CDR2 YNNKEL (reference sequence). CDR3 length: 15 amino acids. CDR3 region: CASSQTGPSTDTQYF. Written as DNA, the CDR3 is TGTGCCAGCAGCCAAACGGGTCCTAGCACAGATACGCAGTATTTT.

The chain combines TRBV12-3 or TRBV12-4 with TRBJ1-1; D is unresolved. The V and J ends lost 3 bases and 5 bases respectively, with 10 bases between them. This CDR3 is 13 amino acids long. In DNA form, the CDR3 reads TGTGCCAGCAGTTTTTTCGGTGAGACTGAAGCTTTCTTT. Translation gives CASSFFGETEAFF.